This T cell receptor beta chain was identified in a study of blood T cell repertoires in COVID-19. The wider study: Collection of acute and convalescent COVID-19 samples took place in the United States, Italy and Spain. PBMCs, B-cell-depleted T cells, or T cells provided the cDNA or gDNA that made up the material.

Authors' methods: How many nucleated cells were present was estimated from reference gene primer amplification. Method: immunoSEQ multiplex PCR; TCRdb's copy keeps in-frame clones and lacks some. The V and J calls and clone size were taken over from that table, and D and trimming were inferred from the DNA. The data hold some 400,000 clones, with roughly 89% observed a single time. Germline loops: CDR1 SGHAT, CDR2 FQNNGV. V gave up 3 bases and J gave up 4 bases; unmatched junction bases: 6. CDR3 length: 15 residues. Sequenced: peripheral blood. The TCR was taken from a man between 18 and 29 years old with active or convalescent COVID-19. The V and J genes are TRBV11-2 and TRBJ1-1; 9 nucleotides line up with TRBD1. CDR3 amino acids: CASSFGDRVGTEAFF. In nucleotides, the CDR3 is TGTGCCAGCAGCTTTGGGGACAGGGTGGGCACTGAAGCTTTCTTT.